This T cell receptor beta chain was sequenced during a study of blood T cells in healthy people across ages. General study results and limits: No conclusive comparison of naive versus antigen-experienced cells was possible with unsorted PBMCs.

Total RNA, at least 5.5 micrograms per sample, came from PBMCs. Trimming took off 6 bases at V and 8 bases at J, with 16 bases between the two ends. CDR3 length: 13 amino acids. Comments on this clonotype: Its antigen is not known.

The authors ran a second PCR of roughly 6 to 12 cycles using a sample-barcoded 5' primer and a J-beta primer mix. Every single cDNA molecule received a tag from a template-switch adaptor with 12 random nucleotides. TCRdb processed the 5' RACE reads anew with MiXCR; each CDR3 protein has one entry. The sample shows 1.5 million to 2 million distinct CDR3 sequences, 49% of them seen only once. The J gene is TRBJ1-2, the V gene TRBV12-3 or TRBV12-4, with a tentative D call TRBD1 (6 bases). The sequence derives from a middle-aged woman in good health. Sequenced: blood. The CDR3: CASSRTGSRGYTF. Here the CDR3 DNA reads TGTGCCAGCAGCCGAACAGGGTCTCGAGGCTACACCTTC.